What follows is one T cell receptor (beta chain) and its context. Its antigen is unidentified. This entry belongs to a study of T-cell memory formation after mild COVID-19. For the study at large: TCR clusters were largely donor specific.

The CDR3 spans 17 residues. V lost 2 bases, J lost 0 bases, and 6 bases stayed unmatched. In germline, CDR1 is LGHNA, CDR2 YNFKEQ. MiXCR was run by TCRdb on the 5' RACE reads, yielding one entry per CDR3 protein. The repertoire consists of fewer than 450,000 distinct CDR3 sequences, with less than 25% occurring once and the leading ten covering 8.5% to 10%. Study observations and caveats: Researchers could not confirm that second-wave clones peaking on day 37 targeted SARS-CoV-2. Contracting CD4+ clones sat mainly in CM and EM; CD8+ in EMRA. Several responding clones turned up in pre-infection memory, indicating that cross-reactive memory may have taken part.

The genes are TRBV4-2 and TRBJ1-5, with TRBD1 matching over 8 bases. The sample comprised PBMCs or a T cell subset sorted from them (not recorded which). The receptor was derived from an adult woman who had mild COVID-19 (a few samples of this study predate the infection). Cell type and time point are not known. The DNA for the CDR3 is TGTGCCAGCAGCCAAATCCTCGGGACAGGTAGCAATCAGCCCCAGCATTTT. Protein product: CASSQILGTGSNQPQHF.